This TCR beta chain was obtained from a study of blood T cell repertoires in COVID-19. Background on the study: The United States, Italy and Spain provided the acute and convalescent COVID-19 samples. PBMCs, B-cell-depleted T cells, or T cells were the source of the cDNA or gDNA that made up the material.

How the authors handled the data: Estimated nucleated cell counts came from reference gene primer amplification. Sequencing used immunoSEQ multiplex PCR; TCRdb keeps in-frame clones, though not all of them. That table is the source of V, J and clone size, and D and trimming were worked out from the DNA. The data contain 250,000 to 300,000 clones, 85% of them singletons. The CDR3 runs to 12 residues. V was shortened by 6 bases and J by 6 bases, with 10 bases between the two germline ends. CDR1 is MNHEY, CDR2 SVGAGI, per germline. The chain couples TRBV6-5 to TRBJ2-3; tentatively, D is TRBD2 (5 bases). The sample comprised peripheral blood. This clonotype originated in a man between 45 and 60 years old with active or convalescent COVID-19. The CDR3 protein is CASSPEGDTQYF. CDR3 in DNA: TGTGCCAGCAGCCCCGAGGGTGATACGCAGTATTTT.